Following are 28 T cell receptor beta chains from one sample sequenced in a study of OX40 agonist ivuxolimab in advanced cancers. This table comes from immunoSEQ multiplex PCR, and its TCRdb copy is limited to in-frame clones, with some not included. This sample carries around 100,000 clones, about 91% of them seen once, and the ten largest clones take 0.54%. This specimen was CD4+ or CD8+ T cells sorted from blood, taken in a trial of the OX40 agonist ivuxolimab. These TCRs come from an adult with an advanced solid tumor such as melanoma, head and neck, liver or kidney cancer.

Only a few counts were recorded for this clone. This sequence joins TRBV28 and TRBJ1-1; D is undetermined. Germline V gene lookup returns CDR1 MDHEN and CDR2 SYDVKM. The V end was cut by 3 bases, the J end by 7 bases, with 9 bases between. The CDR3 sequence is 12 residues long. In DNA, the CDR3 is TGTGCCAGCAGTTTGAAGAGCCGTGAAGCTTTCTTT. This codes for CASSLKSREAFF.

The V gene is TRBV4-1, the J gene TRBJ2-1; maybe TRBD2 (5 bases). The CDR3 runs to 14 residues. CDR1 and CDR2 (germline): MGHRA, YSYEKL. Trimming took off 2 bases at V and 15 bases at J, with 20 bases between the two ends. The CDR3 DNA reads TGCGCCAGCAGCCAACCCACGGACTCCCTCCGGCGGTTCTTC. It is translated as CASSQPTDSLRRFF.

Of note for this clone: The sample holds other DNA sequences that translate to the same CDR3. The J gene is TRBJ1-2, the V gene TRBV28, with TRBD1 matching 8 bases. Germline CDR1 MDHEN, CDR2 SYDVKM. The CDR3 loop spans 12 amino acids. Unmatched junction bases numbered 1, after V lost 6 bases and J lost 4 bases. Written as DNA, the CDR3 is TGTGCCAGCAGCACAGGGGGCTATGGCTACACCTTC. This translates into CASSTGGYGYTF.

The J gene is TRBJ2-3, the V gene TRBV7-2; D possibly uses TRBD1 or TRBD2 (5 bases each). Per germline, CDR1 SGHTA and CDR2 FQGNSA. V was pared by 3 bases and J by 4 bases, with 20 bases between. The CDR3 sequence is 17 residues long. CDR3 DNA: TGTGCCAGCAGCTTGGGAGACATGGCCTGGGGCGCAGATACGCAGTATTTT. Its translation is CASSLGDMAWGADTQYF.

A single count supports this clone. This sequence joins TRBV9 and TRBJ2-3; D is perhaps TRBD2 (6 bases). The CDR3 is made up of 15 amino acids. Germline CDR1 reads SGDLS; CDR2 reads YYNGEE. Trimming took 0 bases from V and 0 from J, leaving 8 bases between them. The CDR3 sequence: CASSVAGVSTDTQYF. CDR3 DNA sequence: TGTGCCAGCAGCGTAGCGGGGGTGAGCACAGATACGCAGTATTTT.

The CDR3 region has the DNA TGTGCCATCAGTGAGTCAGGGCCCGGGAATAACGAGCAGTACTTC. Translated: CAISESGPGNNEQYF. The chain couples TRBV10-3 to TRBJ2-7, with D possibly being TRBD2 (5 bases). Germline CDR1 and CDR2: ENHRY and SYGVKD. There are 15 residues in the CDR3. V was pared by 0 bases and J by 5 bases, with 14 bases between.

The genes are TRBV7-8 and TRBJ1-2; D not certain. This CDR3 spans 16 amino acids. CDR1 and CDR2 from the germline V gene are SGHVS and FQNEAQ. Between the trimmed V and J ends, which lost 1 base and 3 bases, there was a span of 15 bases. The CDR3 loop reads CASSLGAAHTDYGYTF. In nucleotides, the CDR3 is TGTGCCAGCAGCTTAGGGGCAGCTCACACGGACTATGGCTACACCTTC.

The V gene is TRBV18, the J gene TRBJ2-5, with 11 bases lining up with TRBD2. The germline CDR1 and CDR2 sequences are KGHSH and LQKENI. Losses at the gene ends were 1 base for V and 0 bases for J; bases not matched to a gene: 7. The CDR3 is 18 amino acids. In nucleotides, the CDR3 is TGTGCCAGCTCACCACGGCTAGCGGGAGGAACGTACCAAGAGACCCAGTACTTC. Translation gives CASSPRLAGGTYQETQYF. The whole variable domain, remainder taken from reference TRBV18 and TRBJ2-5, is NAGVMQNPRHLVRRRGQEARLRCSPMKGHSHVYWYRQLPEEGLKFMVYLQKENIIDESGMPKERFSAEFPKEGPSILRIQQVVRGDSAAYFCASSPRLAGGTYQETQYFGPGTRLLVL.

A single count supports this clone. V usage is TRBV28 and J usage is TRBJ2-7, with 7 bases matching TRBD2. Germline CDR1 is MDHEN and CDR2 is SYDVKM. J was trimmed by 3 bases and V by 7 bases; bases with no gene match: 6. This CDR3 spans 13 amino acids. As DNA, the CDR3 is TGTGCCAGCAACGTAGCGGGCTACTACGAGCAGTACTTC. This codes for CASNVAGYYEQYF.

The CDR3 DNA follows: TGTGCCAGCAGTTTACAGGGGAATTCTCAGCCCCAGCATTTT. Translating gives CASSLQGNSQPQHF. This sequence joins TRBV7-2 and TRBJ1-5; the match to TRBD1 covers 7 bases. Germline lookup yields CDR1 SGHTA and CDR2 FQGNSA. This CDR3 is built from 14 residues. Unmatched junction bases numbered 8, after V lost 6 bases and J lost 6 bases.

This chain connects TRBV29-1 to TRBJ2-7, with D unresolved. V was cut by 6 bases and J by 6 bases, with 12 bases left in between. CDR1 is SQVTM, CDR2 ANQGSEA, per germline. The CDR3 has 11 residues. CDR3 nucleotide sequence: TGCAGCGTCCTGAGTTCTGGCGAGCAGTACTTC. Amino acid sequence: CSVLSSGEQYF.

This chain links TRBV18 with TRBJ2-7, with TRBD1 matching 10 bases. The CDR3 is made up of 16 amino acids. Germline V CDR1 and CDR2: KGHSH, LQKENI. V dropped 3 bases and J dropped 5; count of bases not matched to a gene: 10. The CDR3 DNA is TGTGCCAGCTCACCTTTACCGGGACAGGGGTCCCACGAGCAGTACTTC. Amino acids: CASSPLPGQGSHEQYF.

This clone has a single count. This chain uses TRBV19 with TRBJ2-6; D may be TRBD2 (5 bases). V was clipped by 4 bases and J by 0 bases, with 10 bases between them. Looked up from germline, CDR1 is LNHDA and CDR2 is SQIVND (reference sequence). The CDR3 covers 16 residues. CDR3 protein: CASSNLATSGANVLTF. DNA of the CDR3: TGTGCCAGTAGTAACCTAGCTACCTCTGGGGCCAACGTCCTGACTTTC.

This chain uses TRBV7-2 with TRBJ2-7; D gene unclear. CDR1 is SGHTA and CDR2 is FQGNSA in the germline V gene. V dropped 5 bases and J dropped 4 bases, with 15 bases sitting between them. The CDR3 length is 14 residues. CDR3 DNA: TGTGCCAGCAGCCGTATCTCTTTGGGATACGAGCAGTACTTC. It is translated as CASSRISLGYEQYF.

This chain uses TRBV7-9 with TRBJ2-7; no clear D gene. The CDR3 sequence is 17 residues long. Germline CDR1 and CDR2: SEHNR and FQNEAQ (reference sequence). V was trimmed by 5 bases and J by 3 bases, leaving 23 bases between them. CDR3 residues: CASSPPLWRPGFYEQYF. Here the CDR3 DNA reads TGTGCCAGCAGCCCGCCCCTCTGGCGCCCTGGGTTCTACGAGCAGTACTTC.

V and J are TRBV28 and TRBJ2-1, with TRBD2 matching over 7 bases. The trim removed 7 bases at V and 6 bases at J, leaving 9 bases unmatched. This CDR3 is built from 14 residues. Germline V gives CDR1 MDHEN, CDR2 SYDVKM. This CDR3 reads CASMRRGGLNEQFF. The DNA of the CDR3 is TGTGCCAGCATGCGGAGGGGAGGGCTCAATGAGCAGTTCTTC.

Only one count was recorded for this clone. The rearrangement links TRBV13 to TRBJ2-7; 7 nucleotides align to TRBD2. This CDR3 is built from 16 residues. CDR1 is PRHDT and CDR2 is FYEKMQ in the germline V gene (reference sequence). With 0 bases clipped from V and 4 bases from J, the junction kept 9 bases outside the gene matches. CDR3: CASSLGGRSPAYEQYF. In DNA form, the CDR3 reads TGTGCCAGCAGCTTAGGCGGGAGGTCGCCGGCATACGAGCAGTACTTC.

The chain is built from TRBV29-1 and TRBJ2-1, with 7 bases that match TRBD2. V trimming: 3 bases; J trimming: 10 bases; junction bases outside the gene matches: 12. The germline gives CDR1 SQVTM, CDR2 ANQGSEA. There are 14 residues in the CDR3. In DNA, the CDR3 is TGCAGCGTTGACTCTAGCGGATTAGGCTGGGAGCAGTTCTTC. Its translation is CSVDSSGLGWEQFF.

Note on this clone: Different DNA sequences within this sample yield the same CDR3. The chain combines TRBV18 with TRBJ2-3; D ambiguous. Germline loops: CDR1 KGHSH, CDR2 LQKENI. The CDR3 contains 14 residues. Deletions cut 0 bases from V and 0 bases from J, with 4 bases between. This CDR3 is CASSPPGSTDTQYF. DNA of the CDR3: TGTGCCAGCTCACCACCGGGAAGCACAGATACGCAGTATTTT.

V usage is TRBV6-1 and J usage is TRBJ2-6; D may be TRBD1 (6 bases). V gave up 6 bases and J gave up 3 bases, with 12 bases separating them. Looked up from germline, CDR1 is MNHNS and CDR2 is SASEGT. The CDR3 length is 15 residues. CDR3 nucleotides: TGTGCCAGCAGATACAACAGGGATGGGGCCAACGTCCTGACTTTC. Its translation: CASRYNRDGANVLTF.

This sequence joins TRBV5-1 and TRBJ2-7; the D call may be TRBD1 or TRBD2 (5 bases each). The germline V gene has CDR1 SGHRS and CDR2 YFSETQ. The CDR3 runs to 14 residues. V lost 7 bases and J 0 bases, leaving 14 bases between the germline ends. DNA of the CDR3: TGCGCCAGCTGCCGGGACCCAAGCTCCTACGAGCAGTACTTC. Translation: CASCRDPSSYEQYF.

This CDR3 is CASSSRRGTDNYGYTF. The CDR3 bases are TGTGCCAGCAGCTCACGGCGGGGGACAGACAACTATGGCTACACCTTC. The chain employs TRBV5-4 and TRBJ1-2; 7 bases line up with TRBD1. This CDR3 region has 16 residues. V lost 3 bases, J lost 2 bases, and 10 bases stayed unmatched. The germline CDR1 and CDR2 sequences are SGHNT and YYREEE (reference sequence).

This chain joins TRBV30 and TRBJ2-1; TRBD1 matches at 8 bases. V was pared by 4 bases and J by 2 bases, with 7 bases of the junction left unmatched. This CDR3 has 15 amino acids. Germline V lookup: CDR1 GTSNPN, CDR2 SVGIG (reference sequence). The CDR3 here is CAWMQGALTYNEQFF. The CDR3 DNA sequence: TGTGCCTGGATGCAGGGGGCCCTCACCTACAATGAGCAGTTCTTC.

The chain combines TRBV7-8 with TRBJ1-5, with D perhaps TRBD1 (5 bases). The CDR3 loop spans 16 amino acids. The germline V and J ends were trimmed by 2 bases and 2 bases, with 13 bases remaining between them. CDR1 is SGHVS, CDR2 FQNEAQ, per germline. CDR3 region: CASSLSAQGRNQPQHF. The CDR3 DNA sequence: TGTGCCAGCAGCTTATCAGCGCAGGGCCGCAATCAGCCCCAGCATTTT.

This clone has only one observation. The V gene is TRBV9, the J gene TRBJ2-1, with 8 bases matching TRBD2. With 2 bases clipped from V and 4 bases from J, the junction kept 8 bases outside the gene matches. This CDR3 has 16 residues. Germline lookup yields CDR1 SGDLS and CDR2 YYNGEE. CDR3 coding DNA: TGTGCCAGCAGCGTTATGGTCGGGAGGGGGTACAATGAGCAGTTCTTC. Protein: CASSVMVGRGYNEQFF.

The genes are TRBV7-3 and TRBJ2-1; TRBD2 aligns across 9 bases. The CDR3 consists of 15 residues. The germline V gene encodes CDR1 SGHTA and CDR2 FQGTGA. V lost 5 bases, J lost 10 bases, and 12 bases stayed unmatched. The CDR3 loop reads CASSPNGGRAWEQFF. CDR3 nucleotide sequence: TGTGCCAGCAGCCCGAATGGCGGGAGGGCGTGGGAGCAGTTCTTC.

The CDR3 DNA reads TGTGCCAGCAGCTTAACCGGGACAGGGCGGCATGAGCAGTTCTTC. Translating it yields CASSLTGTGRHEQFF. The chain recombines TRBV7-3 with TRBJ2-1, with 9 bases that match TRBD1. The CDR3 is 15 residues long. V was pared by 0 bases and J by 8 bases, with 5 bases of the junction left unmatched. Germline V gene sequence: CDR1 SGHTA, CDR2 FQGTGA.

The rearrangement uses TRBV11-2 and TRBJ2-2, with D possibly TRBD1 on 6 matching bases. From germline, CDR1 is SGHAT and CDR2 FQNNGV. The V and J ends lost 4 bases and 6 bases respectively, with 15 bases between them. The CDR3 runs to 15 residues. CDR3 nucleotide sequence: TGTGCCAGCAGCTGGATCAGGGGTAGTCCCGGGGAGCTGTTTTTT. This translates into CASSWIRGSPGELFF.